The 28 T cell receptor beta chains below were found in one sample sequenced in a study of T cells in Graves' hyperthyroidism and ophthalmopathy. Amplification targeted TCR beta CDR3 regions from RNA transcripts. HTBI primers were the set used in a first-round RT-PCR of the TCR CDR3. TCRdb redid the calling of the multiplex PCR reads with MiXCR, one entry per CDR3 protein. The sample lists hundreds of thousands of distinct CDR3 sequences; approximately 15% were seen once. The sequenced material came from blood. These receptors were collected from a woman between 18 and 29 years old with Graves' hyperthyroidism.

The CDR3 nucleotides read TGTGCCAGCAGTTTAGGGCCGATAAGCTCCTACAATGAGCAGTTCTTC. Protein sequence: CASSLGPISSYNEQFF. The rearrangement uses TRBV27 and TRBJ2-1; D call uncertain. CDR1 and CDR2 (germline): MNHEY, SMNVEV (reference sequence). The V and J ends lost 2 bases and 0 bases respectively, with 11 bases between them. CDR3 length: 16 amino acids.

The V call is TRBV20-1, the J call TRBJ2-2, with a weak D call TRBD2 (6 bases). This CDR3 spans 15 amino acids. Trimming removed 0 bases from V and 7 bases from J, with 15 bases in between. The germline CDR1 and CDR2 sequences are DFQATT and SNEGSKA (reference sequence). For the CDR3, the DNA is TGCAGTGCTAGAGATAGGGCGGGGAAATACGGGGAGCTGTTTTTT. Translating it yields CSARDRAGKYGELFF.

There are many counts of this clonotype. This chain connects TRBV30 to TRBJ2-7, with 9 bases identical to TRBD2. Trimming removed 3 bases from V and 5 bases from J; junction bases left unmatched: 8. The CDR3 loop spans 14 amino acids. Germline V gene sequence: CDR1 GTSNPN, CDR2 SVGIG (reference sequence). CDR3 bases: TGTGCCTGGAGCACGACTAGCGGTGCTGACGAGCAGTACTTC. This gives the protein CAWSTTSGADEQYF.

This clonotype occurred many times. The CDR3 DNA reads TGCAGTGCTAGTCGAAAGCCCGAGCAGTACTTC. Amino acid sequence: CSASRKPEQYF. The rearrangement links TRBV20-1 to TRBJ2-7; D unresolved. Trimming removed 3 bases at V and 6 bases at J, with 9 bases between. The CDR3 sequence is 11 residues long. Germline V lookup: CDR1 DFQATT, CDR2 SNEGSKA (reference sequence).

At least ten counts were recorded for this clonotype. The CDR3 here is CASSQKDGTSGRETQYF. DNA of the CDR3: TGCGCCAGCAGCCAAAAAGACGGGACTAGCGGTCGGGAGACCCAGTACTTC. This chain joins TRBV4-1 and TRBJ2-5; 11 positions agree with TRBD2. CDR3 length: 17 residues. Germline CDR1 is MGHRA and CDR2 is YSYEKL. Trimming took 2 bases from V and 5 from J; bases not matched to a gene: 10.

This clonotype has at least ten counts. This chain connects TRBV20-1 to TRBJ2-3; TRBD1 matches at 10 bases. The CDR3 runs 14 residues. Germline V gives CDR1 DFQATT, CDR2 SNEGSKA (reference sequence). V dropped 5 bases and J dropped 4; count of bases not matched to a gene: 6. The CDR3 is CSADRDRGADTQYF. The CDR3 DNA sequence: TGCAGTGCTGACCGGGACAGGGGTGCAGATACGCAGTATTTT.

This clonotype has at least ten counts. The CDR3 region has the DNA TGTGCCAGCAGCCTATTGACAGGGTTACTTGGTAATGAGCAGTTCTTC. This translates into CASSLLTGLLGNEQFF. V usage is TRBV3-1 and J usage is TRBJ2-1; TRBD1 matches at 7 bases. The CDR3 spans 16 residues. V was clipped by 4 bases and J by 7 bases; unmatched bases: 13. Per the germline V gene, CDR1 is LGHDT and CDR2 is YNNKEL (reference sequence).

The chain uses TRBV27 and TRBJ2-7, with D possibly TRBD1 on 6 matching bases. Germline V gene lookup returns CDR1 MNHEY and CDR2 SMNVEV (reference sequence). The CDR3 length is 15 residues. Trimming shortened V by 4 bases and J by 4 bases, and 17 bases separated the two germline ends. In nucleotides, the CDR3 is TGTGCCAGCAGTTATACGGACAGTACCATATACGAGCAGTACTTC. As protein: CASSYTDSTIYEQYF.

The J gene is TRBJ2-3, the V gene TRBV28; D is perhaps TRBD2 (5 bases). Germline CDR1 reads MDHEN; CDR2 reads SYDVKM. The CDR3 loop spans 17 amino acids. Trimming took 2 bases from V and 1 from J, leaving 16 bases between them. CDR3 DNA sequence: TGTGCCAGCAGTTTACTTGGACTGAAACGAGGCACAGATACGCAGTATTTT. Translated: CASSLLGLKRGTDTQYF.

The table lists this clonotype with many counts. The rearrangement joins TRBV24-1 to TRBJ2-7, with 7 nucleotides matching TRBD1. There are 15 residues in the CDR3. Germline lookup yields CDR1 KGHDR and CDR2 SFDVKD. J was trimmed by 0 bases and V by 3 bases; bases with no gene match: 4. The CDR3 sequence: CATSDSRDSSYEQYF. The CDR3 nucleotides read TGTGCCACCAGTGATAGCCGGGACAGCTCCTACGAGCAGTACTTC.

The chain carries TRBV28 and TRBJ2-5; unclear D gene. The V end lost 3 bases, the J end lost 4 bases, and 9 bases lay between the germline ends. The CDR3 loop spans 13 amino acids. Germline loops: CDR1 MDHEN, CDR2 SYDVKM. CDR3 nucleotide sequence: TGTGCCAGCAGTTTGTTGTGGGGAGAGACCCAGTACTTC. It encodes CASSLLWGETQYF.

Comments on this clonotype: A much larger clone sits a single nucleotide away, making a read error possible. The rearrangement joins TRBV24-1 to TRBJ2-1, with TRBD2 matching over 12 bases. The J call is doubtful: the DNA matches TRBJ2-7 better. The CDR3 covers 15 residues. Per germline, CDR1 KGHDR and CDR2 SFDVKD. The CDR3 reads CATSLAGGGNNEQYF. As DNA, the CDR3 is TGTGCCACCAGTCTAGCGGGAGGGGGTAACAATGAGCAGTACTTC.

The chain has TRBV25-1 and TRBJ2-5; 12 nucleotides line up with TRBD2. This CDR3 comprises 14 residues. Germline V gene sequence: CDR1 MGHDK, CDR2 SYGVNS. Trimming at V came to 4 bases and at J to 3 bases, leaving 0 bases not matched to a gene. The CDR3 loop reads CASSGTSGKETQYF. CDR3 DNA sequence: TGTGCCAGCAGTGGGACTAGCGGGAAAGAGACCCAGTACTTC.

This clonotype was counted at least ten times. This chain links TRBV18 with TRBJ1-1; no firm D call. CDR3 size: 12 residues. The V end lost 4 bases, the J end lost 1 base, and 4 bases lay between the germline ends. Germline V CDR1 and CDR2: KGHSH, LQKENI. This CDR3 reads CASSHGNTEAFF. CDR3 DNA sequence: TGTGCCAGCTCACACGGGAACACTGAAGCTTTCTTT.

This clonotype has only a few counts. The DNA of the CDR3 is TGTGCCAGCAGTTCCTGGGCCGGCTACACCTTC. This gives the protein CASSSWAGYTF. The chain combines TRBV7-9 with TRBJ1-2; unclear D gene. Per germline, CDR1 SEHNR and CDR2 FQNEAQ (reference sequence). V was trimmed by 6 bases and J by 8 bases, leaving 10 bases between them. The CDR3 runs to 11 residues.

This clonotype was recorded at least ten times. Written as DNA, the CDR3 is TGTGCCAGCAGTTTAGACAGGGGATTGGCCGGGGAGCTGTTTTTT. As protein: CASSLDRGLAGELFF. This chain uses TRBV28 with TRBJ2-2; 8 nucleotides line up with TRBD1. Germline CDR1 and CDR2: MDHEN and SYDVKM. The junction had 5 bases not matched to a gene; V was cut back by 2 bases and J by 6 bases. CDR3 length: 15 amino acids.

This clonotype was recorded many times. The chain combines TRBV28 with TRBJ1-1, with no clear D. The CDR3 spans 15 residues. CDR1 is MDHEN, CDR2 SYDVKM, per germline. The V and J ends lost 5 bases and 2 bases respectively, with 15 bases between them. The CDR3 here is CASSGDWGGNTEAFF. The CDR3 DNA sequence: TGTGCCAGCAGTGGTGATTGGGGAGGAAACACTGAAGCTTTCTTT.

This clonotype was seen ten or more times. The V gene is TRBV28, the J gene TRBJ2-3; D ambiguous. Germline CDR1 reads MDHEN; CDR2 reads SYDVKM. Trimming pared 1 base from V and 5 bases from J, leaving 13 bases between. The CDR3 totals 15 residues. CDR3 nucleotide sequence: TGTGCCAGCAGTTTATTCCTCGAGCAACTAGATACGCAGTATTTT. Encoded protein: CASSLFLEQLDTQYF. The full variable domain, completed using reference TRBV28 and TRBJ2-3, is DVKVTQSSRYLVKRTGEKVFLECVQDMDHENMFWYRQDPGLGLRLIYFSYDVKMKEKGDIPEGYSVSREKKERFSLILESASTNQTSMYLCASSLFLEQLDTQYFGPGTRLTVL.

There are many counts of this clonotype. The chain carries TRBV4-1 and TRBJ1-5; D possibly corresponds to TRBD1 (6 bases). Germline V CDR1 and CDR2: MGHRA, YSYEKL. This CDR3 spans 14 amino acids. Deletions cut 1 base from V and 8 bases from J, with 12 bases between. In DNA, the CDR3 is TGCGCCAGCAGCCAAGTACAGGGTCTTGAGCCCCAGCATTTT. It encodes CASSQVQGLEPQHF.

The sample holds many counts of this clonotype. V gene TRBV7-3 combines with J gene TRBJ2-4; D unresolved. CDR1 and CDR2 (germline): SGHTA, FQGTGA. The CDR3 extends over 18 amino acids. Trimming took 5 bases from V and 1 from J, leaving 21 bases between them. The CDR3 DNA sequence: TGTGCCAGCAGCCCTCAGGTTTCGGCACTCGGTGCCAAAAACATTCAGTACTTC. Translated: CASSPQVSALGAKNIQYF.

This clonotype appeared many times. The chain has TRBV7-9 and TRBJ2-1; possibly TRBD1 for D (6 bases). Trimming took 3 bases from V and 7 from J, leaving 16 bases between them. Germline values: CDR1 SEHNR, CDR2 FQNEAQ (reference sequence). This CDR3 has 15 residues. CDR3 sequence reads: CASSFRGSVGNEQFF. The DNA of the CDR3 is TGTGCCAGCAGCTTTAGGGGGAGCGTTGGAAATGAGCAGTTCTTC.

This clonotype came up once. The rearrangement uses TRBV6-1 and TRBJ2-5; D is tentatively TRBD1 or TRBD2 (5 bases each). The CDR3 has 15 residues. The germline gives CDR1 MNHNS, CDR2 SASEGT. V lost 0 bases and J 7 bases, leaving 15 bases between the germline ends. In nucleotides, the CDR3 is TGTGCCAGCAGTGAAGCGGTGGGGGTCCCAGGGACCCAGTACTTC. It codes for CASSEAVGVPGTQYF.

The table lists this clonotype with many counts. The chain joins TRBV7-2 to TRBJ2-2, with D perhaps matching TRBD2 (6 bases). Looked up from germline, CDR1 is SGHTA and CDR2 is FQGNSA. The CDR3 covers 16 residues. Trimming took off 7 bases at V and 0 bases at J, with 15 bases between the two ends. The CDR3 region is CASIRQGLANTGELFF. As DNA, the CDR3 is TGTGCCAGCATCCGTCAGGGACTCGCGAACACCGGGGAGCTGTTTTTT.

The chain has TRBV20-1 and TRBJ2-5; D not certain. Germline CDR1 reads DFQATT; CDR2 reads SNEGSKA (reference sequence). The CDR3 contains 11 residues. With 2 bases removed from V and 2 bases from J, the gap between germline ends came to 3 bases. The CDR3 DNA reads TGCAGTGCTAGAAAACAAGAGACCCAGTACTTC. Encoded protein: CSARKQETQYF.

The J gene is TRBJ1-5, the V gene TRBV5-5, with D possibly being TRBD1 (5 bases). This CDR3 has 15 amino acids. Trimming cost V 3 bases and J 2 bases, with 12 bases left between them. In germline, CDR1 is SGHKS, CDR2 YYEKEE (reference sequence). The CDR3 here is CASSSGRARNQPQHF. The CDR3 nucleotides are TGTGCCAGCAGCTCGGGCAGGGCACGCAATCAGCCCCAGCATTTT. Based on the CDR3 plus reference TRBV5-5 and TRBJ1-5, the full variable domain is DAGVTQSPTHLIKTRGQQVTLRCSPISGHKSVSWYQQVLGQGPQFIFQYYEKEERGRGNFPDRFSARQFPNYSSELNVNALLLGDSALYLCASSSGRARNQPQHFGDGTRLSIL.

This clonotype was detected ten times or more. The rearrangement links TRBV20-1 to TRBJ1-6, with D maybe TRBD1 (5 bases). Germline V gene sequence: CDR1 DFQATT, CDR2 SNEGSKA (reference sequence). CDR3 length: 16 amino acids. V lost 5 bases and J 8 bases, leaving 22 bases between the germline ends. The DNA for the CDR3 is TGCAGTGCTGTAGGGGATCGGAGAGGGCGGCATTCACCCCTCCACTTT. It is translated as CSAVGDRRGRHSPLHF.

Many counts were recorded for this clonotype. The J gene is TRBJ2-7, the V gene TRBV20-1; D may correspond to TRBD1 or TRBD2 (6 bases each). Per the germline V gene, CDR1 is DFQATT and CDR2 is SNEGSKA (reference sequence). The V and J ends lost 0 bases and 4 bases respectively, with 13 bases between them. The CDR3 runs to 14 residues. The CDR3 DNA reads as TGCAGTGCTAGAGAGGGGGGCCGGGGTTACGAGCAGTACTTC. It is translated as CSAREGGRGYEQYF.

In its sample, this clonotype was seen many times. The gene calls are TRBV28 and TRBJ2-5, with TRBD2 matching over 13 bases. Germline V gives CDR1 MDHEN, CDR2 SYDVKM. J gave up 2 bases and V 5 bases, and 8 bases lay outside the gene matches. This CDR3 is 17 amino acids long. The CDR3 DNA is TGTGCCAGCAGTAGGGGACTAGCGGGAACGGGGCAAGAGACCCAGTACTTC. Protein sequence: CASSRGLAGTGQETQYF.